This entry is about one TCR beta chain. The data stem from a study of blood T cell repertoires in COVID-19. Overall study context: Specimens from acute and convalescent COVID-19 originated in the United States, Italy and Spain.

The data were produced by immunoSEQ multiplex PCR, yet TCRdb's version contains in-frame clones alone and is incomplete. The repertoire holds about 35,000 clones, with 75% as singletons. Looked up from germline, CDR1 is SGHAT and CDR2 is FQNNGV. This CDR3 has 18 amino acids. After removal of 2 bases from V and 7 bases from J, the junction contained 12 bases not matched to a gene. Sequenced material: peripheral blood. V and J are TRBV11-2 and TRBJ2-1; the match to TRBD2 covers 12 bases. The TCR comes from a man aged 80 or over with active or convalescent COVID-19. This chain's CDR3 is CASSLFPPSGGEGNEQFF. Here the CDR3 DNA reads TGTGCCAGCAGCTTATTCCCCCCTAGCGGGGGGGAAGGGAATGAGCAGTTCTTC.